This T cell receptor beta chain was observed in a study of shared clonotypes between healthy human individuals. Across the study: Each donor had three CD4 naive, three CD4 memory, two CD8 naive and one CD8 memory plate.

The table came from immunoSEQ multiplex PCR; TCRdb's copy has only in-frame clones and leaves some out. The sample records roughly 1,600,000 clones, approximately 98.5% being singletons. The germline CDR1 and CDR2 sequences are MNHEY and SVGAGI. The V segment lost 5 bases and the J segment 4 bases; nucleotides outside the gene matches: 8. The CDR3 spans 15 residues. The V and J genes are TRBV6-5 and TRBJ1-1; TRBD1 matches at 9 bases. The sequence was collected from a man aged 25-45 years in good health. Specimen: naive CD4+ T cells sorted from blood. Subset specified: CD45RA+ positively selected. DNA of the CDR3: TGTGCCAGCAGTCCTGGGACAGGGAGGGGCACTGAAGCTTTCTTT. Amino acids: CASSPGTGRGTEAFF.